This is a list of T cell receptor beta chains from one sample in a study of blood T cell repertoires in COVID-19. The repertoire was sequenced with immunoSEQ multiplex PCR; TCRdb's copy has only in-frame clones and lacks some. The profile covers roughly 160,000 clones, with roughly 83% appearing a single time and roughly 2.9% taken by the ten largest. What was sequenced was peripheral blood. The receptors stem from a woman aged 60-70 years with acute or convalescent COVID-19. Each CDR3 is given with its conserved first and last residue. The D gene is left open where the match is weak. The size entry is marked missing in some rows and otherwise reads once, few, many or a size class.

J gene: TRBJ1-5
V gene: TRBV18
clone size: once
D gene: TRBD1
CDR3 protein: CASSEGQANQPQHF
CDR3 DNA: TGTGCCAGCTCGGAGGGACAGGCGAATCAGCCCCAGCATTTT

J gene: TRBJ2-5
V gene: TRBV7-2
clone size: .
D gene: .
CDR3 protein: CASSGISGRGETQYF
CDR3 DNA: TGTGCCAGCAGCGGGATCTCGGGGAGAGGGGAGACCCAGTACTTC

J gene: TRBJ2-3
V gene: TRBV30
clone size: .
D gene: .
CDR3 protein: CAWSVLLSTDTQYF
CDR3 DNA: TGTGCCTGGAGTGTACTGCTAAGCACAGATACGCAGTATTTT

J gene: TRBJ2-3
V gene: TRBV4-3
clone size: .
D gene: .
CDR3 protein: CASSPRRGTDTQYF
CDR3 DNA: TGCGCCAGCAGTCCCCGGCGGGGCACAGATACGCAGTATTTT

J gene: TRBJ2-1
V gene: TRBV11-2
clone size: .
D gene: .
CDR3 protein: CASNNPGGGNNEQFF
CDR3 DNA: TGTGCCAGCAACAATCCGGGGGGCGGGAACAATGAGCAGTTCTTC

J gene: TRBJ1-5
V gene: TRBV5-5
clone size: .
D gene: TRBD1
CDR3 protein: CASSLRTGNF
CDR3 DNA: TGTGCCAGCAGCTTAAGGACAGGGAATTTT

J gene: TRBJ1-4
V gene: TRBV3-1/TRBV3-2
clone size: once
D gene: .
CDR3 protein: CASSLSVNEKLFF
CDR3 DNA: TGTGCCAGCAGCCTATCGGTCAATGAAAAACTGTTTTTT

J gene: TRBJ1-1
V gene: TRBV7-6
clone size: .
D gene: .
CDR3 protein: CASSHSRGTILDTEAFF
CDR3 DNA: TGTGCCAGCAGCCATTCCCGGGGGACTATATTGGACACTGAAGCTTTCTTT

J gene: TRBJ2-7
V gene: TRBV27
clone size: once
D gene: TRBD1
CDR3 protein: CASRDRGTGEQYF
CDR3 DNA: TGTGCCAGCAGGGACAGGGGCACGGGGGAGCAGTACTTC

J gene: TRBJ2-5
V gene: TRBV15
clone size: .
D gene: TRBD2
CDR3 protein: CATSGGGLETQYF
CDR3 DNA: TGTGCCACCAGCGGCGGGGGGCTGGAGACCCAGTACTTC

J gene: TRBJ1-4
V gene: TRBV10-3
clone size: .
D gene: TRBD1
CDR3 protein: CAISGAGGSDEKLFF
CDR3 DNA: TGTGCCATCAGTGGGGCAGGGGGAAGTGATGAAAAACTGTTTTTT

J gene: TRBJ1-6
V gene: TRBV6-5
clone size: .
D gene: .
CDR3 protein: CASSYSRNSPLHF
CDR3 DNA: TGTGCCAGCAGTTACTCGAGAAATTCACCCCTCCACTTT

J gene: TRBJ1-1
V gene: TRBV15
clone size: few
D gene: .
CDR3 protein: CATSRKGLGGEAFF
CDR3 DNA: TGTGCCACCAGCAGGAAGGGACTGGGCGGTGAAGCTTTCTTT

J gene: TRBJ1-1
V gene: TRBV5-6
clone size: .
D gene: TRBD1
CDR3 protein: CASSSIDFFTGVKTEAFF
CDR3 DNA: TGTGCCAGCAGCTCCATCGATTTTTTCACAGGGGTAAAGACTGAAGCTTTCTTT

J gene: TRBJ1-5
V gene: TRBV6-1
clone size: .
D gene: .
CDR3 protein: CASSEGHRNQPQHF
CDR3 DNA: TGTGCCAGCAGTGAGGGACATCGCAATCAGCCCCAGCATTTT

J gene: TRBJ1-2
V gene: TRBV9
clone size: .
D gene: .
CDR3 protein: CASSVDYTGLRGGYTF
CDR3 DNA: TGTGCCAGCAGCGTCGATTACACAGGGTTGAGAGGTGGCTACACCTTC

J gene: TRBJ2-7
V gene: TRBV28
clone size: .
D gene: TRBD1
CDR3 protein: CASSLTGAEQYF
CDR3 DNA: TGTGCCAGCAGTTTAACAGGGGCCGAGCAGTACTTC

J gene: TRBJ1-2
V gene: TRBV5-4
clone size: .
D gene: .
CDR3 protein: CASSTDYPLYGYTF
CDR3 DNA: TGTGCCAGCAGCACCGACTACCCCCTTTATGGCTACACCTTC

J gene: TRBJ2-1
V gene: TRBV4-1
clone size: few
D gene: TRBD1
CDR3 protein: CASSQQGAYNEQFF
CDR3 DNA: TGCGCCAGCAGCCAACAGGGGGCGTACAATGAGCAGTTCTTC

J gene: TRBJ1-1
V gene: TRBV9
clone size: .
D gene: .
CDR3 protein: CASSVVPGGTEAFF
CDR3 DNA: TGTGCCAGCAGCGTAGTTCCGGGAGGGACTGAAGCTTTCTTT

J gene: TRBJ2-5
V gene: TRBV5-1
clone size: .
D gene: .
CDR3 protein: CASSLSTTQETQYF
CDR3 DNA: TGCGCCAGCAGCTTGTCCACTACACAAGAGACCCAGTACTTC

J gene: TRBJ2-3
V gene: TRBV4-1
clone size: .
D gene: TRBD2
CDR3 protein: CASSRGLAGGQSTDTQYF
CDR3 DNA: TGCGCCAGCAGCCGGGGACTAGCGGGGGGCCAATCCACAGATACGCAGTATTTT

J gene: TRBJ1-5
V gene: TRBV12-3/TRBV12-4
clone size: .
D gene: TRBD1
CDR3 protein: CASSQRGHQPQHF
CDR3 DNA: TGTGCCAGCAGTCAGAGGGGGCATCAGCCCCAGCATTTT

J gene: TRBJ1-2
V gene: TRBV18
clone size: .
D gene: TRBD1
CDR3 protein: CASSAIPNRGPNYGYTF
CDR3 DNA: TGTGCCAGCTCAGCAATCCCTAACAGGGGGCCTAACTATGGCTACACCTTC

J gene: TRBJ2-3
V gene: TRBV28
clone size: once
D gene: .
CDR3 protein: CASSLRAGASLGTDTQYF
CDR3 DNA: TGTGCCAGCAGTTTGAGGGCGGGGGCTTCTTTGGGCACAGATACGCAGTATTTT

J gene: TRBJ1-4
V gene: TRBV5-4
clone size: .
D gene: .
CDR3 protein: CASSKTGRNNEKLFF
CDR3 DNA: TGTGCCAGCAGCAAGACAGGTCGCAATAATGAAAAACTGTTTTTT

J gene: TRBJ2-2
V gene: TRBV2
clone size: .
D gene: TRBD2
CDR3 protein: CASSETGRAGELFF
CDR3 DNA: TGTGCCAGCAGTGAAACGGGGAGGGCCGGGGAGCTGTTTTTT

J gene: TRBJ1-2
V gene: TRBV30
clone size: .
D gene: .
CDR3 protein: CAHLGDGDGYTF
CDR3 DNA: TGTGCCCACCTCGGAGACGGAGACGGCTACACCTTC

J gene: TRBJ2-7
V gene: TRBV10-2
clone size: .
D gene: .
CDR3 protein: CASREQGWGKAYEQYF
CDR3 DNA: TGCGCCAGCAGGGAACAGGGATGGGGGAAGGCCTACGAGCAGTACTTC

J gene: TRBJ2-3
V gene: TRBV5-4
clone size: once
D gene: .
CDR3 protein: CASSARTFSDTQYF
CDR3 DNA: TGTGCCAGCAGCGCTAGGACTTTTTCAGATACGCAGTATTTT

J gene: TRBJ1-2
V gene: TRBV11-2
clone size: once
D gene: .
CDR3 protein: CASSLFSSTDFYGGYTF
CDR3 DNA: TGTGCCAGCAGCTTATTCTCTTCAACGGACTTCTATGGTGGCTACACCTTC

J gene: TRBJ2-2
V gene: TRBV11-3
clone size: .
D gene: TRBD2
CDR3 protein: CASSLGILAGGATGELFF
CDR3 DNA: TGTGCCAGCAGCTTAGGTATCCTGGCGGGGGGCGCCACCGGGGAGCTGTTTTTT

J gene: TRBJ2-7
V gene: TRBV7-2
clone size: few
D gene: .
CDR3 protein: CASSFRGPYEQYF
CDR3 DNA: TGTGCCAGCAGCTTCAGGGGCCCCTACGAGCAGTACTTC

J gene: TRBJ1-5
V gene: TRBV28
clone size: .
D gene: .
CDR3 protein: CASSIRNPGQPQHF
CDR3 DNA: TGTGCCAGCAGTATTAGGAATCCGGGTCAGCCCCAGCATTTT

J gene: TRBJ1-4
V gene: TRBV5-3
clone size: .
D gene: .
CDR3 protein: CARSPYPGDGDEKLFF
CDR3 DNA: TGTGCCAGAAGCCCATACCCGGGGGACGGGGATGAAAAACTGTTTTTT

J gene: TRBJ1-1
V gene: TRBV12-3/TRBV12-4
clone size: once
D gene: TRBD1
CDR3 protein: CASSPTGVTGAFF
CDR3 DNA: TGTGCCAGCAGTCCCACAGGGGTCACTGGAGCTTTCTTT

J gene: TRBJ1-3
V gene: TRBV4-3
clone size: once
D gene: .
CDR3 protein: CASRMDSSSGNTIYF
CDR3 DNA: TGCGCCAGCAGAATGGACAGCTCATCTGGAAACACCATATATTTT